The entry below gives a single T cell receptor beta chain sequence along with its context. The sample is drawn from a study of blood T cell repertoires in COVID-19. Overall study: The samples span acute and convalescent COVID-19 from the United States, Italy and Spain. The cDNA or gDNA used as material had been derived from T cells, B-cell-depleted T cells, or PBMCs.

In the original processing: Amplification with reference gene primers provided the estimates of nucleated cell counts. TCRdb's table, derived via immunoSEQ multiplex PCR, lists solely in-frame clones and lacks some. V and J calls and clone size are copied from that table; D and trimming were computed from the DNA. The sample shows over 130,000 clones, roughly nine tenths of them seen only once. Unmatched junction bases numbered 6, after V lost 1 base and J lost 5 bases. This CDR3 is 16 amino acids long. CDR1 is LNHNV, CDR2 YYDKDF, per germline (reference sequence). The sequence was collected from a woman aged 55-69 years with active or convalescent COVID-19. V gene TRBV15 combines with J gene TRBJ1-5, with 9 bases that match TRBD1. Material: peripheral blood. The CDR3 DNA is TGTGCCACCAGCAGAGTATTGGGACAGGGTTATCAGCCCCAGCATTTT. The encoded protein is CATSRVLGQGYQPQHF.